A single sample is the source of the 14 T cell receptor beta chains below, sequenced in a study of Graves' ophthalmopathy and Graves' hyperthyroidism. Amplification of the TCR beta CDR3 regions used RNA transcripts (as template). A first-round RT-PCR used HTBI primers, followed by a second-round multiplex PCR. Via MiXCR, TCRdb re-called the multiplex PCR reads, giving one row per CDR3 protein. The repertoire consists of about 370,000 distinct CDR3 sequences, with around 17% occurring once and the leading ten covering 1.6%. Sequenced: peripheral blood. All receptors derive from a woman aged 18-29 years with Graves' ophthalmopathy.

This clonotype was counted ten times or more. The rearrangement links TRBV4-1 to TRBJ2-7, with D tentatively TRBD2 (5 bases). Germline-derived CDR1 and CDR2 are MGHRA and YSYEKL. This CDR3 has 15 residues. V lost 4 bases to trimming and J lost 1 base, with 14 bases between them. Written as DNA, the CDR3 is TGCGCCAGCAGCCCTGGACGGGGTGGGTCCTACGAGCAGTACTTC. Translating gives CASSPGRGGSYEQYF.

This clonotype showed up many times. V and J are TRBV19 and TRBJ1-1, with 7 bases that match TRBD1. CDR1 and CDR2 (germline): LNHDA, SQIVND (reference sequence). The CDR3 has 17 amino acids. Trimming cost V 7 bases and J 0 bases; bases outside gene matches: 14. The DNA of the CDR3 is TGTGCCAGTAAAGAAAAGGGGGCCGGGAGAATGAACACTGAAGCTTTCTTT. Translating gives CASKEKGAGRMNTEAFF. Looking up the rest from reference TRBV19 and TRBJ1-1 gives the full variable domain: DGGITQSPKYLFRKEGQNVTLSCEQNLNHDAMYWYRQDPGQGLRLIYYSQIVNDFQKGDIAEGYSVSREKKESFPLTVTSAQKNPTAFYLCASKEKGAGRMNTEAFFGQGTRLTVV.

In its sample, this clonotype was seen many times. V and J are TRBV12-3 or TRBV12-4 and TRBJ1-5; D is unclear. This CDR3 is built from 14 residues. Between the trimmed V and J ends, which lost 1 base and 7 bases, there was a span of 11 bases. CDR3 DNA: TGTGCCAGCAGTTTAGAGGCGGGGAACCAGCCCCAGCATTTT. It is translated as CASSLEAGNQPQHF.

This clonotype showed up many times. V usage is TRBV11-2 and J usage is TRBJ2-5; 10 nucleotides agree with TRBD2. The germline gives CDR1 SGHAT, CDR2 FQNNGV. This CDR3 is built from 19 residues. The V segment lost 3 bases and the J segment 0 bases; nucleotides outside the gene matches: 13. This chain's CDR3 is CASSFVTQREGPDQETQYF. The CDR3 DNA reads as TGTGCCAGCAGCTTCGTTACACAGCGGGAGGGCCCGGACCAAGAGACCCAGTACTTC.

Ten or more counts support this clonotype. This chain uses TRBV28 with TRBJ1-5; 7 nucleotides match TRBD1. CDR1 is MDHEN and CDR2 is SYDVKM in the germline V gene. The J segment lost 9 bases and the V segment lost 1 base, leaving 6 bases of the junction unmatched. This CDR3 has 14 amino acids. CDR3: CASSLLGQVPPQHF. As DNA, the CDR3 is TGTGCCAGCAGTTTATTAGGACAGGTACCGCCCCAGCATTTT. Supplemented by reference TRBV28 and TRBJ1-5, the full variable domain reads DVKVTQSSRYLVKRTGEKVFLECVQDMDHENMFWYRQDPGLGLRLIYFSYDVKMKEKGDIPEGYSVSREKKERFSLILESASTNQTSMYLCASSLLGQVPPQHFGDGTRLSIL.

This clonotype was counted ten times or more. This chain joins TRBV19 and TRBJ2-2; 9 bases line up with TRBD1. The CDR3 contains 15 residues. The ends lost 6 bases at V and 4 bases at J; junction bases unmatched: 6. The germline V gene has CDR1 LNHDA and CDR2 SQIVND (reference sequence). This chain's CDR3 is CASRTDRGRTGELFF. The CDR3 DNA follows: TGTGCCAGTAGGACGGACAGGGGACGCACCGGGGAGCTGTTTTTT.

The chain joins TRBV6-2 or TRBV6-3 to TRBJ1-2, with TRBD1 identical over 7 bases. Losses at the gene ends were 4 bases for V and 7 bases for J; bases not matched to a gene: 6. The germline gives CDR1 MNHEY, CDR2 SVGEGT. The CDR3 sequence is 13 residues long. CDR3 DNA sequence: TGTGCCAGCAGTTTCCGACAGGGTTTTGGCTACACCTTC. Its protein product is CASSFRQGFGYTF.

The V call is TRBV19, the J call TRBJ1-2; a weak D match, TRBD1 (5 bases). The germline gives CDR1 LNHDA, CDR2 SQIVND (reference sequence). Trimming removed 2 bases from V and 6 bases from J, with 19 bases in between. The length of the CDR3 is 16 residues. The CDR3 protein is CASSIPGDRGYDGYTF. In nucleotides, the CDR3 is TGTGCCAGTAGTATACCCGGGGATAGGGGATATGATGGCTACACCTTC.

The table lists this clonotype with many counts. The chain joins TRBV28 to TRBJ1-1; D gene uncertain. CDR1 and CDR2 from the germline V gene are MDHEN and SYDVKM. This CDR3 region has 13 residues. The V end was cut by 3 bases, the J end by 4 bases, with 9 bases between. The CDR3 sequence: CASSFVGSTEAFF. Written as DNA, the CDR3 is TGTGCCAGCAGTTTTGTCGGGAGCACTGAAGCTTTCTTT.

This clonotype was found many times. This chain links TRBV2 with TRBJ1-2; 7 bases match TRBD1. After removal of 7 bases from V and 5 bases from J, the junction contained 7 bases not matched to a gene. The CDR3 sequence is 13 residues long. Germline V gene data show CDR1 as SNHLY and CDR2 as FYNNEI. The CDR3 DNA follows: TGTGCCAGCACCGACAGGGCCATATATGGCTACACCTTC. This codes for CASTDRAIYGYTF.

Many counts were recorded for this clonotype. This chain connects TRBV7-9 to TRBJ2-5; 10 nucleotides line up with TRBD1. CDR3 length equals 15 residues. Germline V gene lookup returns CDR1 SEHNR and CDR2 FQNEAQ (reference sequence). The V gene end was trimmed by 6 bases and the J gene end by 4 bases; junction bases not matched to a gene: 8. In nucleotides, the CDR3 is TGTGCCAGCAGTACGGGACAGGGGCGACGAGAGACCCAGTACTTC. It is translated as CASSTGQGRRETQYF.

At least ten counts were recorded for this clonotype. The rearrangement uses TRBV19 and TRBJ2-5; D remains unclear. The CDR3 covers 13 residues. Germline CDR1 reads LNHDA; CDR2 reads SQIVND (reference sequence). The ends were cut back, 7 bases at V and 4 bases at J, with 13 bases in the middle. The CDR3 reads CASTTTWGETQYF. CDR3 DNA: TGTGCCAGTACCACGACCTGGGGAGAGACCCAGTACTTC.

J is TRBJ2-5 and V is TRBV18; 10 bases fit TRBD2. CDR3 length: 16 residues. Germline V gene data show CDR1 as KGHSH and CDR2 as LQKENI. Trimming removed 5 bases from V and 5 bases from J; junction bases left unmatched: 11. DNA for the CDR3: TGTGCCAGCTCAACAGGGCTAGCGGGGGCCCGGGAGACCCAGTACTTC. This gives the protein CASSTGLAGARETQYF.

In this sample, this clonotype turned up many times. V and J are TRBV28 and TRBJ2-7, with D hard to call. Germline-derived CDR1 and CDR2 are MDHEN and SYDVKM. Between the trimmed V and J ends, which lost 7 bases and 0 bases, there was a span of 19 bases. The CDR3 is 16 residues long. For the CDR3, the DNA is TGTGCCAGCACCTGGGGTGGCCCAGCCCTCTCCTACGAGCAGTACTTC. It encodes CASTWGGPALSYEQYF.